This T cell receptor beta chain stems from a study of radiotherapy plus CTLA-4 blockade in lung cancer. Produced via immunoSEQ multiplex PCR; TCRdb's table is partial and in-frame only. The sample comprises 70,000 to 95,000 clones, over 75% of which are singletons, and less than 15% rests with the top ten. This clone was detected once. Its specificity is not known. Study results and caveats: Reportedly, early blood T cell clone dynamics best predicted response, with interferon-beta. In blood, after radiotherapy plus ipilimumab, tumor-derived TCR clones expanded.

This receptor was taken from a human donor with non-small cell lung cancer that progressed on radiotherapy plus ipilimumab. The sequenced sample was peripheral blood, obtained from a patient treated with radiotherapy plus ipilimumab.

In nucleotides, the CDR3 is TGTGCCAGCAGTCTACAGGGGGAAGGGAGCAATCAGCCCCAGCATTTT. This codes for CASSLQGEGSNQPQHF. This chain uses TRBV28 with TRBJ1-5; the match to TRBD1 covers 8 bases. Germline trimming cut 5 bases from V and 1 base from J; bases unmatched to any gene: 7. The CDR3 runs to 16 residues. CDR1 is MDHEN, CDR2 SYDVKM, per germline. The full variable domain, its missing parts supplied by reference TRBV28 and TRBJ1-5, is DVKVTQSSRYLVKRTGEKVFLECVQDMDHENMFWYRQDPGLGLRLIYFSYDVKMKEKGDIPEGYSVSREKKERFSLILESASTNQTSMYLCASSLQGEGSNQPQHFGDGTRLSIL.